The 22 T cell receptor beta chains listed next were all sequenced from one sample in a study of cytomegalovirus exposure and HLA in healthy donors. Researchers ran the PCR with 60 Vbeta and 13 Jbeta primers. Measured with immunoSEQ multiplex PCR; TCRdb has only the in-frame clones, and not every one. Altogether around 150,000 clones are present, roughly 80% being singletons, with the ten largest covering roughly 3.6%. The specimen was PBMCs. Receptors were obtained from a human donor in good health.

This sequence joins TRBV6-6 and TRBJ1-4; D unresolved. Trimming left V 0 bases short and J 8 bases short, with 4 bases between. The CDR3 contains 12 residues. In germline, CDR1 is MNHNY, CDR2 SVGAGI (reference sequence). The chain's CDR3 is CASSYSQEKLFF. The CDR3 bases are TGTGCCAGCAGTTACTCTCAGGAAAAACTGTTTTTT.

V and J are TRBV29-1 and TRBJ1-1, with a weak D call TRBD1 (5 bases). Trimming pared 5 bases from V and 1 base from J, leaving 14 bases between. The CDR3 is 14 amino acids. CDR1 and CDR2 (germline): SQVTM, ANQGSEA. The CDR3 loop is CSVRTGARNTEAFF. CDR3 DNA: TGCAGCGTTCGAACAGGCGCTCGGAACACTGAAGCTTTCTTT.

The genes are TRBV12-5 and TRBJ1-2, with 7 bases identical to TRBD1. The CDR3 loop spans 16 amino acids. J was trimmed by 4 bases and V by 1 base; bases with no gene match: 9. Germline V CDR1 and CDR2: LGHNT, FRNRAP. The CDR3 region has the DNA TGTGCTAGTGGTTTGGCACTCCCCGGGACAGCCTATGGCTACACCTTC. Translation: CASGLALPGTAYGYTF.

As DNA, the CDR3 is TGTGCCAGCAGCCGGCCGGGACAGGGACTCACTGAAGCTTTCTTT. This translates into CASSRPGQGLTEAFF. This sequence joins TRBV6-5 and TRBJ1-1; 9 bases align to TRBD1. This CDR3 region has 15 residues. V lost 6 bases and J lost 4; bases outside the gene matches: 9. Germline CDR1 and CDR2: MNHEY and SVGAGI.

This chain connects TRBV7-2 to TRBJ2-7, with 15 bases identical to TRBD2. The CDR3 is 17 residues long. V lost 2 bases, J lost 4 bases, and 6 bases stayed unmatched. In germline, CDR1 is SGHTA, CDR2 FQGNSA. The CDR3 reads CASSLTGTSGRTYEQYF. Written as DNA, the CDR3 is TGTGCCAGCAGCTTAACCGGGACTAGCGGGAGGACATACGAGCAGTACTTC.

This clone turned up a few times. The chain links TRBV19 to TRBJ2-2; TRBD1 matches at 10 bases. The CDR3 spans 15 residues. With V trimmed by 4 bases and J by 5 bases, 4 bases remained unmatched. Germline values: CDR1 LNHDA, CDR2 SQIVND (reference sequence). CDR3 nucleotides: TGTGCCAGTAGTAGACAGGGGGCGCTTACCGGGGAGCTGTTTTTT. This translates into CASSRQGALTGELFF.

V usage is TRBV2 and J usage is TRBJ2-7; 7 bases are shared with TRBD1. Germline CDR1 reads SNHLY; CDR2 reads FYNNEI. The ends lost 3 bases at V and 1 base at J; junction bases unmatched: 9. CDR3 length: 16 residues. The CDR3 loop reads CASSDRFGGQSYEQYF. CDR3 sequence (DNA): TGTGCCAGCAGTGATAGGTTTGGGGGACAGTCCTACGAGCAGTACTTC.

This CDR3 reads CASSLTSGRAFDNEQFF. The DNA of the CDR3 is TGCGCCAGCAGCCTGACTAGCGGGAGGGCCTTTGACAATGAGCAGTTCTTC. The genes are TRBV5-1 and TRBJ2-1; 14 bases are a match to TRBD2. V was clipped by 4 bases and J by 5 bases; unmatched bases: 8. The germline gives CDR1 SGHRS, CDR2 YFSETQ. The CDR3 has 17 residues.

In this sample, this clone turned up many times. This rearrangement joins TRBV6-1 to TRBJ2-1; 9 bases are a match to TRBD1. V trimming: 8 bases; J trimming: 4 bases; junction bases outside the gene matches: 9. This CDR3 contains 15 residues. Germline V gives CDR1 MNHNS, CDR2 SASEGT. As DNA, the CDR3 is TGTGCCAGCGGGAGCGGGACAGGGACTTACAATGAGCAGTTCTTC. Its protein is CASGSGTGTYNEQFF.

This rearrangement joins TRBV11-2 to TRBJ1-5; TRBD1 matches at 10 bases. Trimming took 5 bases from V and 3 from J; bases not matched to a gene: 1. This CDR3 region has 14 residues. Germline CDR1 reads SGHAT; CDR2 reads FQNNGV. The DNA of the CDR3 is TGTGCCAGCAGCCGACAGGGGGCCAATCAGCCCCAGCATTTT. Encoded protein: CASSRQGANQPQHF.

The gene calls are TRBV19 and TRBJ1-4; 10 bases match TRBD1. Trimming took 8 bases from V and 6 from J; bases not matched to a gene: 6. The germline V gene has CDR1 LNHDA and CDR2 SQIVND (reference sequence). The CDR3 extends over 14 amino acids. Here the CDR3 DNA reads TGTGCCAGTCAGAGACAGGGGGCGGATGAAAAACTGTTTTTT. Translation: CASQRQGADEKLFF.

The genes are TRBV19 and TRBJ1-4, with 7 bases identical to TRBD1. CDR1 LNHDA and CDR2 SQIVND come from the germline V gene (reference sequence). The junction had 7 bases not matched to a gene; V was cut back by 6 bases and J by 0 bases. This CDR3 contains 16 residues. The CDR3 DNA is TGTGCCAGTAGACATCAAACAGGGGCAACTAATGAAAAACTGTTTTTT. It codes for CASRHQTGATNEKLFF.

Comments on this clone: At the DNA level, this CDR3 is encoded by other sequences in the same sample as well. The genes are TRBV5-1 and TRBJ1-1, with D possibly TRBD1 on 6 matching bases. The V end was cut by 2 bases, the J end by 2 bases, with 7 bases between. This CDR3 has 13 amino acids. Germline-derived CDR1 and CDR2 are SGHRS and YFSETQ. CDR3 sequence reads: CASSLQGNTEAFF. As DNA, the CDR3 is TGCGCCAGCAGCTTACAGGGTAACACTGAAGCTTTCTTT. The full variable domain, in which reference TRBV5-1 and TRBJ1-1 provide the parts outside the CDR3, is KAGVTQTPRYLIKTRGQQVTLSCSPISGHRSVSWYQQTPGQGLQFLFEYFSETQRNKGNFPGRFSGRQFSNSRSEMNVSTLELGDSALYLCASSLQGNTEAFFGQGTRLTVV.

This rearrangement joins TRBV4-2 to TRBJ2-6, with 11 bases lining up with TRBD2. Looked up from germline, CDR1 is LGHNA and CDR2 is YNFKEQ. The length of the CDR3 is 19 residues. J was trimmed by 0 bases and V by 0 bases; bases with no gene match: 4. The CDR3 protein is CASSQERGLAVSGANVLTF. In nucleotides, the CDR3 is TGTGCCAGCAGCCAAGAGAGGGGACTAGCGGTCTCTGGGGCCAACGTCCTGACTTTC.

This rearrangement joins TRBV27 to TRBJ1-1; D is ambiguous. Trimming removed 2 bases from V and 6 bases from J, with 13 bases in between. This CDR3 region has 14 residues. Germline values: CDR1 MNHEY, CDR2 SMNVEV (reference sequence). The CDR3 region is CASSLMLGSAEAFF. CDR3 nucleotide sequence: TGTGCCAGCAGTTTAATGTTGGGGAGCGCTGAAGCTTTCTTT.

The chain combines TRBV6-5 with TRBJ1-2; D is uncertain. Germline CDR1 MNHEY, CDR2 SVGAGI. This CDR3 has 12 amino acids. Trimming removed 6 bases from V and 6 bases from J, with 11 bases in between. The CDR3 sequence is CASSRGTHGYTF. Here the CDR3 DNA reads TGTGCCAGCAGCCGCGGAACCCATGGCTACACCTTC.

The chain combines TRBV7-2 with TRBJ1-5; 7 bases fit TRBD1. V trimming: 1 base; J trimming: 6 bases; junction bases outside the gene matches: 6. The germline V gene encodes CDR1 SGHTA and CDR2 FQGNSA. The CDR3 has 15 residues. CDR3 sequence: CASSLEEGAGQPQHF. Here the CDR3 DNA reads TGTGCCAGCAGCTTAGAGGAGGGGGCCGGTCAGCCCCAGCATTTT. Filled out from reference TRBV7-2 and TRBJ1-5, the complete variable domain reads GAGVSQSPSNKVTEKGKDVELRCDPISGHTALYWYRQSLGQGLEFLIYFQGNSAPDKSGLPSDRFSAERTGGSVSTLTIQRTQQEDSAVYLCASSLEEGAGQPQHFGDGTRLSIL.

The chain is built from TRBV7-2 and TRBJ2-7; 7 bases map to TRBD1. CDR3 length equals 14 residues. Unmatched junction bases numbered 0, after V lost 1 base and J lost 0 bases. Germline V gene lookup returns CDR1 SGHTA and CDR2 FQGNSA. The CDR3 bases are TGTGCCAGCAGCTTAGGGGACAGCTCCTACGAGCAGTACTTC. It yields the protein CASSLGDSSYEQYF.

The CDR3 sequence: CASSFSGTNQPQHF. DNA for the CDR3: TGTGCCAGCAGCTTTTCAGGCACAAATCAGCCCCAGCATTTT. The genes are TRBV7-2 and TRBJ1-5, with D uncertain. The CDR3 length is 14 residues. Germline V lookup: CDR1 SGHTA, CDR2 FQGNSA. The V gene lost 3 bases and the J gene lost 4 bases, with 10 bases spanning the gap.

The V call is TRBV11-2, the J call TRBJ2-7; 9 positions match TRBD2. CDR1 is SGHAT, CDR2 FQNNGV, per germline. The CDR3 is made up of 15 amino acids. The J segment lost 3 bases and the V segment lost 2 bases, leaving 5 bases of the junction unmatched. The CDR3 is CASSLSAGGRYEQYF. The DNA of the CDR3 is TGTGCCAGCAGCTTATCAGCGGGGGGCCGCTACGAGCAGTACTTC. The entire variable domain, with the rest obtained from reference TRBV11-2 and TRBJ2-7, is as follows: EAGVAQSPRYKIIEKRQSVAFWCNPISGHATLYWYQQILGQGPKLLIQFQNNGVVDDSQLPKDRFSAERLKGVDSTLKIQPAKLEDSAVYLCASSLSAGGRYEQYFGPGTRLTVT.

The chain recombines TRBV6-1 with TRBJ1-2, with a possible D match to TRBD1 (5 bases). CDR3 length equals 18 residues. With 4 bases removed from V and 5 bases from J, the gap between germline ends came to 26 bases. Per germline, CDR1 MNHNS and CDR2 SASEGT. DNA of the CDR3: TGTGCCAGCAGTGGGGGGGGGAGGATGGGCGGTCCTATTTATGGCTACACCTTC. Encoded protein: CASSGGGRMGGPIYGYTF.

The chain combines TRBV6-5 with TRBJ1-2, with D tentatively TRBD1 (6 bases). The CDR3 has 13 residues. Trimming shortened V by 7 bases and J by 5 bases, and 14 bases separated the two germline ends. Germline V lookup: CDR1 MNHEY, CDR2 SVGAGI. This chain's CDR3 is CASTGGARYGYTF. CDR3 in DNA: TGTGCCAGCACCGGGGGGGCGCGGTATGGCTACACCTTC.